This T cell receptor beta chain was recovered during a study of shared clonotypes between healthy human individuals. Study-wide results and limits: Depth of sequencing was expected to influence donor clonotype sharing. Roughly 5% was the fraction of naive CD4 clonotypes found shared across a few donors.

Concerning this clone itself: Its matching antigen is unknown.

The CDR3 runs 15 residues. Germline CDR1 reads SGHVS; CDR2 reads FNYEAQ. Trimming took 4 bases from V and 5 from J; bases not matched to a gene: 3. The table came from immunoSEQ multiplex PCR; TCRdb's copy has only in-frame clones and leaves some out. This table has a few hundred thousand clones, over 65% appearing once. The source is a man aged 25-40 years in good health. The gene calls are TRBV7-6 and TRBJ2-3; 13 bases match TRBD2. Sequences were obtained from memory CD4+ T cells sorted from blood. Noted subset: CD45RA-negative fraction. CDR3 bases: TGTGCCAGCAGCTCCGGACTAGCGGGAGAAGATACGCAGTATTTT. It encodes CASSSGLAGEDTQYF. The full variable domain, rest sourced from reference TRBV7-6 and TRBJ2-3, is GAGVSQSPRYKVTKRGQDVALRCDPISGHVSLYWYRQALGQGPEFLTYFNYEAQQDKSGLPNDRFSAERPEGSISTLTIQRTEQRDSAMYRCASSSGLAGEDTQYFGPGTRLTVL.